The rows below give T cell receptor beta chains drawn from one sample of a study of cytomegalovirus exposure and HLA in healthy donors. Sequencing was performed with immunoSEQ multiplex PCR; in TCRdb, only in-frame clones are kept and a portion is missing. The sample contains around 91,000 clones, around 78% of which appear only once. Sequencing was carried out using PBMCs. The receptor source for this set is a male donor in good health and CMV-seropositive. Both conserved end residues are part of each CDR3. A D gene is named only where the DNA matches it firmly. The listing skips clone size in some rows; elsewhere it reads once, few, many or a size class.

. | TRBJ2-1 | TRBV5-1 | . | CASSFSLPNEQFF | TGCGCCAGCAGCTTCTCCCTCCCCAATGAGCAGTTCTTC
. | TRBJ2-7 | TRBV6-5 | . | CASSYAQGQSYEQYF | TGTGCCAGCAGTTACGCCCAAGGACAGTCCTACGAGCAGTACTTC
. | TRBJ1-2 | TRBV5-1 | . | CASSLASGQGKGYTF | TGCGCCAGCAGCTTGGCGTCGGGGCAGGGGAAAGGCTACACCTTC
. | TRBJ2-7 | TRBV29-1 | . | CSVGDSYEQYF | TGCAGCGTCGGGGATTCCTACGAGCAGTACTTC
TRBD1 | TRBJ2-7 | TRBV5-1 | . | CASSFGQGPSYEQYF | TGCGCCAGCAGCTTTGGACAGGGCCCCTCCTACGAGCAGTACTTC
TRBD1 | TRBJ2-2 | TRBV5-1 | . | CASSSGQGRTNTGELFF | TGCGCCAGCAGCTCCGGACAGGGGAGGACCAACACCGGGGAGCTGTTTTTT
. | TRBJ1-1 | TRBV18 | . | CASSPSPLGPLNTEAFF | TGTGCCAGCTCACCTTCCCCCCTTGGGCCATTGAACACTGAAGCTTTCTTT
. | TRBJ2-6 | TRBV9 | . | CASSRVAGANVLTF | TGTGCCAGCAGCCGGGTGGCTGGGGCCAACGTCCTGACTTTC
TRBD1 | TRBJ2-7 | TRBV30 | . | CAWSEGGPYEQYF | TGTGCCTGGAGTGAAGGGGGCCCCTACGAGCAGTACTTC
. | TRBJ1-5 | TRBV7-2 | once | CASSGLWGDNQPQHF | TGTGCCAGCAGCGGTCTGTGGGGGGACAATCAGCCCCAGCATTTT
TRBD2 | TRBJ2-1 | TRBV7-9 | once | CASSPSLAGVYNEQFF | TGTGCCAGCAGCCCATCGCTAGCGGGAGTTTACAATGAGCAGTTCTTC
. | TRBJ1-6 | TRBV9 | . | CASSVGVGGNSPLHF | TGTGCCAGCAGCGTAGGGGTAGGGGGAAATTCACCCCTCCACTTT
. | TRBJ2-3 | TRBV28 | . | CASSLLWQSPPGLYF | TGTGCCAGCAGTTTATTGTGGCAATCTCCACCTGGTTTGTATTTT
. | TRBJ2-1 | TRBV7-3 | . | CASSFGQNNEQFF | TGTGCCAGCAGCTTTGGACAGAACAATGAGCAGTTCTTC
. | TRBJ2-5 | TRBV5-8 | . | CASSLGRSDGETQYF | TGTGCCAGCAGCTTGGGGCGGTCAGACGGAGAGACCCAGTACTTC
. | TRBJ1-1 | TRBV28 | once | CASSPFGRTTEAFF | TGTGCCAGCAGTCCATTTGGGCGTACCACTGAAGCTTTCTTT
. | TRBJ2-1 | TRBV6-1 | . | CASSEIWWGGLNEQFF | TGTGCCAGCAGTGAGATATGGTGGGGGGGCCTAAATGAGCAGTTCTTC
TRBD2 | TRBJ2-5 | TRBV5-1 | . | CASSFGLAGGLGETQYF | TGCGCCAGCAGCTTCGGACTAGCGGGGGGGCTGGGAGAGACCCAGTACTTC
. | TRBJ1-5 | TRBV7-9 | . | CASSLFLQPQHF | TGTGCCAGCAGCTTATTTCTTCAGCCCCAGCATTTT
TRBD2 | TRBJ2-7 | TRBV5-1 | . | CASSDTSSGYEQYF | TGCGCCAGCAGTGATACGTCTAGCGGTTACGAGCAGTACTTC
. | TRBJ2-7 | TRBV6-4 | . | CASSEAGGTGEQYF | TGTGCCAGCAGTGAGGCAGGGGGGACGGGCGAGCAGTACTTC
. | TRBJ2-1 | TRBV18 | . | CASSLQKTSYNEQFF | TGTGCCAGCTCCCTACAGAAGACCTCCTACAATGAGCAGTTCTTC
. | TRBJ2-7 | TRBV5-4 | . | CASSANKEQYF | TGTGCCAGCAGCGCGAATAAGGAGCAGTACTTC
TRBD2 | TRBJ2-1 | TRBV7-9 | . | CASSSQAGGPGEQFF | TGTGCCAGCAGCTCGCAGGCGGGGGGGCCTGGTGAGCAGTTCTTC
TRBD1 | TRBJ2-3 | TRBV18 | . | CASSVLQGQTDTQYF | TGTGCCAGCTCAGTTTTACAGGGGCAAACAGATACGCAGTATTTT
TRBD1 | TRBJ2-1 | TRBV5-1 | . | CASSPRQGRYNEQFF | TGCGCCAGCAGCCCAAGACAGGGTCGCTACAATGAGCAGTTCTTC
. | TRBJ1-6 | TRBV6-1 | . | CASSVRASSYNSPLHF | TGTGCCAGCAGTGTCAGGGCTAGCTCCTATAATTCACCCCTCCACTTT
. | TRBJ2-5 | TRBV19 | . | CASSMGGAGQETQYF | TGTGCCAGTAGTATGGGGGGAGCCGGACAAGAGACCCAGTACTTC
TRBD1 | TRBJ1-1 | TRBV9 | . | CASSGADRGSTEAFF | TGTGCCAGCAGCGGAGCAGACAGGGGTTCCACTGAAGCTTTCTTT
. | TRBJ1-4 | TRBV15 | once | CATSRAQASNEKLFF | TGTGCCACCAGCAGAGCCCAGGCCTCTAATGAAAAACTGTTTTTT
. | TRBJ1-1 | TRBV29-1 | . | CSVPRGGANTEAFF | TGCAGCGTTCCCCGAGGGGGGGCAAACACTGAAGCTTTCTTT
TRBD2 | TRBJ2-7 | TRBV9 | . | CASSPTATSRGSSYEQYF | TGTGCCAGCAGCCCTACAGCGACTAGCCGGGGCTCCTCCTACGAGCAGTACTTC
. | TRBJ1-2 | TRBV4-1 | . | CASSQKATNYGYTF | TGCGCCAGCAGTCAAAAGGCGACAAACTATGGCTACACCTTC
. | TRBJ2-5 | TRBV6-6 | many | CASSYFGQLRETQYF | TGTGCCAGCAGTTACTTTGGACAGCTTAGGGAGACCCAGTACTTC
. | TRBJ1-2 | TRBV7-6 | . | CASSSGDGYTF | TGTGCCAGCAGCTCAGGGGATGGCTACACCTTC
. | TRBJ1-1 | TRBV18 | . | CASSSEDTEAFF | TGTGCCAGCTCATCCGAGGACACTGAAGCTTTCTTT
. | TRBJ2-3 | TRBV19 | . | CASSIAGQSTDTQYF | TGTGCCAGTAGTATAGCAGGACAGTCCACAGATACGCAGTATTTT
. | TRBJ2-1 | TRBV6-5 | . | CASSPRSPEQFF | TGTGCCAGCAGCCCCCGGAGCCCTGAGCAGTTCTTC
TRBD1 | TRBJ1-1 | TRBV18 | once | CASSPRTGIMNTEAFF | TGTGCCAGCTCACCCCGGACAGGGATCATGAACACTGAAGCTTTCTTT
TRBD1 | TRBJ2-2 | TRBV27 | . | CASSLGRGQWTGELFF | TGTGCCAGCAGTTTAGGTAGGGGGCAGTGGACCGGGGAGCTGTTTTTT
. | TRBJ2-7 | TRBV25-1 | . | CASTPLGLHYEQYF | TGTGCCAGCACCCCATTGGGGCTACACTACGAGCAGTACTTC
TRBD2 | TRBJ2-3 | TRBV4-2 | . | CASSSRGGRGGQDTQYF | TGTGCCAGCAGCTCTAGGGGAGGTCGGGGGGGGCAAGATACGCAGTATTTT
. | TRBJ2-1 | TRBV25-1 | . | CASSDQGYNEQFF | TGTGCCAGCAGTGATCAGGGGTACAATGAGCAGTTCTTC
. | TRBJ1-5 | TRBV11-3 | . | CASSLLDRCNQPQHF | TGTGCCAGCAGCCTCCTTGACAGGTGCAATCAGCCCCAGCATTTT
TRBD2 | TRBJ2-7 | TRBV4-1 | . | CASSQEGGYEQYF | TGCGCCAGCAGCCAAGAGGGGGGGTACGAGCAGTACTTC
. | TRBJ1-1 | TRBV15 | once | CATSRERGVMDTEAFF | TGTGCCACCAGCAGAGAAAGGGGTGTGATGGACACTGAAGCTTTCTTT
TRBD1 | TRBJ2-7 | TRBV29-1 | once | CSVEEAYGTGVAYEQYF | TGCAGCGTTGAAGAGGCTTACGGGACAGGTGTCGCCTACGAGCAGTACTTC
TRBD2 | TRBJ2-7 | TRBV6-1 | . | CASSEREVNEQYF | TGTGCCAGCAGTGAGCGGGAGGTCAACGAGCAGTACTTC
. | TRBJ2-7 | TRBV4-1 | . | CASSHQSPGASYEQYF | TGCGCCAGCAGCCACCAATCTCCAGGGGCCTCCTACGAGCAGTACTTC
. | TRBJ1-2 | TRBV27 | . | CASSLEPSTNYGYTF | TGTGCCAGCAGTTTGGAGCCTTCTACTAACTATGGCTACACCTTC
TRBD1 | TRBJ2-7 | TRBV19 | . | CASSIRTGYDLDF | TGTGCCAGTAGTATACGGACAGGGTACGACCTAGACTTC
. | TRBJ1-5 | TRBV19 | . | CASSLRGNQPQHF | TGTGCCAGTAGCCTCCGGGGGAATCAGCCCCAGCATTTT
TRBD1 | TRBJ2-1 | TRBV5-1 | . | CASSQNDRGVYNEQFF | TGCGCCAGCAGCCAAAATGACAGGGGCGTCTACAATGAGCAGTTCTTC
TRBD1 | TRBJ1-1 | TRBV29-1 | . | CSVAATGDTEAFF | TGCAGCGTTGCTGCGACAGGGGACACTGAAGCTTTCTTT
TRBD2 | TRBJ2-2 | TRBV6-5 | . | CASSYSLGLAVGELFF | TGTGCCAGCAGTTACTCCCTGGGACTAGCGGTCGGGGAGCTGTTTTTT
. | TRBJ1-1 | TRBV6-4 | few | CASSETPVTEAFF | TGTGCCAGCAGCGAAACCCCGGTCACTGAAGCTTTCTTT
. | TRBJ1-5 | TRBV6-1 | . | CASSEGLVRGNQPQHF | TGTGCCAGCAGTGAGGGGTTGGTGAGGGGCAATCAGCCCCAGCATTTT
. | TRBJ1-1 | TRBV5-1 | . | CATSDRMNTEAFF | TGCGCCACCTCCGACAGGATGAACACTGAAGCTTTCTTT
. | TRBJ1-1 | TRBV28 | . | CASSLAGEDEAFF | TGTGCCAGCAGTTTAGCGGGGGAGGATGAAGCTTTCTTT